These T cell receptor beta chains were read from a single sample in a study of blood T cell repertoires in COVID-19. Libraries were prepared by immunoSEQ multiplex PCR; TCRdb keeps only in-frame clonotypes and omits some of them. In the table there are about 290,000 clones, around four fifths of which are singletons. The sequencing sample was made of peripheral blood. Receptor source: a woman aged 45-60 years with active or convalescent COVID-19. Each CDR3 is given with its conserved first and last residue. The D gene is left open where the match is weak. Size is omitted from some rows. Given values are once, few, many or a class for expanded clones.

V gene: TRBV27; J gene: TRBJ2-7; D gene: .; clone size: .; CDR3 protein: CASSLSGASAYEQYF; CDR3 DNA: TGTGCCAGCAGTTTATCAGGGGCCTCAGCCTACGAGCAGTACTTC
V gene: TRBV7-9; J gene: TRBJ1-2; D gene: TRBD1; clone size: .; CDR3 protein: CASSSGGRGYTF; CDR3 DNA: TGTGCCAGCAGCTCAGGGGGCCGAGGCTACACCTTC
V gene: TRBV19; J gene: TRBJ2-3; D gene: TRBD2; clone size: .; CDR3 protein: CASRRLAGGTDTQYF; CDR3 DNA: TGTGCCAGTAGAAGGCTAGCGGGAGGAACAGATACGCAGTATTTT
V gene: TRBV10-3; J gene: TRBJ2-3; D gene: .; clone size: .; CDR3 protein: CATKQGTTDTQYF; CDR3 DNA: TGTGCCACGAAACAGGGTACCACAGATACGCAGTATTTT
V gene: TRBV2; J gene: TRBJ2-3; D gene: TRBD1; clone size: .; CDR3 protein: CASRQDRGTDTQYF; CDR3 DNA: TGTGCCAGCAGGCAGGACAGGGGAACAGATACGCAGTATTTT
V gene: TRBV5-3; J gene: TRBJ1-1; D gene: .; clone size: few; CDR3 protein: CARSLAKILDYTEAFF; CDR3 DNA: TGTGCCAGAAGCTTGGCCAAAATTTTGGACTACACTGAAGCTTTCTTT
V gene: TRBV11-3; J gene: TRBJ2-1; D gene: TRBD2; clone size: .; CDR3 protein: CASSPGGLAGGLIHNEQFF; CDR3 DNA: TGTGCCAGCAGCCCAGGGGGACTAGCGGGAGGGCTAATCCACAATGAGCAGTTCTTC
V gene: TRBV6-5; J gene: TRBJ2-7; D gene: .; clone size: .; CDR3 protein: CASSPLTGAAGEQYF; CDR3 DNA: TGTGCCAGCAGTCCACTTACGGGTGCCGCGGGGGAGCAGTACTTC
V gene: TRBV11-2; J gene: TRBJ1-2; D gene: .; clone size: few; CDR3 protein: CASSLGQYNYGYTF; CDR3 DNA: TGTGCCAGCAGCTTAGGACAGTATAACTATGGCTACACCTTC
V gene: TRBV9; J gene: TRBJ2-1; D gene: TRBD1; clone size: once; CDR3 protein: CASSPRGGTGGNEQFF; CDR3 DNA: TGTGCCAGCAGCCCCAGGGGTGGGACAGGGGGGAATGAGCAGTTCTTC
V gene: TRBV7-9; J gene: TRBJ2-4; D gene: .; clone size: .; CDR3 protein: CASSLAQADIQYF; CDR3 DNA: TGTGCCAGCAGCTTAGCACAGGCGGACATTCAGTACTTC
V gene: TRBV28; J gene: TRBJ2-7; D gene: TRBD2; clone size: once; CDR3 protein: CASSWGTSGYEQYF; CDR3 DNA: TGTGCCAGCAGTTGGGGGACTAGCGGCTACGAGCAGTACTTC
V gene: TRBV2; J gene: TRBJ1-5; D gene: .; clone size: .; CDR3 protein: CASSVMRDQPQHF; CDR3 DNA: TGTGCCAGCAGTGTGATGAGGGATCAGCCCCAGCATTTT
V gene: TRBV6-1; J gene: TRBJ1-4; D gene: .; clone size: once; CDR3 protein: CASSEAGVTTNEKLFF; CDR3 DNA: TGTGCCAGCAGTGAAGCAGGAGTTACAACTAATGAAAAACTGTTTTTT
V gene: TRBV28; J gene: TRBJ1-2; D gene: TRBD1; clone size: .; CDR3 protein: CASRTEKTGQGLGYTF; CDR3 DNA: TGTGCCAGCAGGACTGAAAAGACGGGACAGGGCCTTGGCTACACCTTC
V gene: TRBV30; J gene: TRBJ2-1; D gene: .; clone size: .; CDR3 protein: CAWNEEDHEQFF; CDR3 DNA: TGTGCCTGGAACGAGGAGGATCATGAGCAGTTCTTC
V gene: TRBV5-6; J gene: TRBJ2-3; D gene: .; clone size: .; CDR3 protein: CASSFYADTQYF; CDR3 DNA: TGTGCCAGCAGCTTCTACGCAGATACGCAGTATTTT
V gene: TRBV10-3; J gene: TRBJ2-4; D gene: .; clone size: .; CDR3 protein: CAISESLSTGGGLAKNIQYF; CDR3 DNA: TGTGCCATCAGTGAGTCCCTTAGTACGGGAGGGGGCCTAGCCAAAAACATTCAGTACTTC
V gene: TRBV6-2/TRBV6-3; J gene: TRBJ1-4; D gene: .; clone size: .; CDR3 protein: CASSYGQSYEKLFF; CDR3 DNA: TGTGCCAGCAGTTATGGACAGTCCTATGAAAAACTGTTTTTT
V gene: TRBV7-9; J gene: TRBJ2-1; D gene: .; clone size: .; CDR3 protein: CASSLASRDNEQFF; CDR3 DNA: TGTGCCAGCAGCTTAGCGAGCAGGGACAATGAGCAGTTCTTC
V gene: TRBV2; J gene: TRBJ1-1; D gene: .; clone size: .; CDR3 protein: CASSKETGVNTEAFF; CDR3 DNA: TGTGCCAGCAGTAAAGAGACAGGCGTGAACACTGAAGCTTTCTTT
V gene: TRBV19; J gene: TRBJ2-7; D gene: .; clone size: many; CDR3 protein: CASTLEVGAGVYEQYF; CDR3 DNA: TGTGCCAGTACGTTAGAGGTGGGGGCAGGCGTCTACGAGCAGTACTTC
V gene: TRBV12-3/TRBV12-4; J gene: TRBJ2-1; D gene: .; clone size: .; CDR3 protein: CASSYRDYNEQFF; CDR3 DNA: TGTGCCAGCAGTTACAGGGATTACAATGAGCAGTTCTTC
V gene: TRBV2; J gene: TRBJ1-2; D gene: .; clone size: once; CDR3 protein: CATPRTFNYGYTF; CDR3 DNA: TGTGCCACTCCGAGGACATTTAACTATGGCTACACCTTC
V gene: TRBV7-2; J gene: TRBJ2-2; D gene: TRBD2; clone size: few; CDR3 protein: CASSPALSGTGELFF; CDR3 DNA: TGTGCCAGCAGCCCCGCCCTTAGCGGGACAGGGGAGCTGTTTTTT
V gene: TRBV20-1; J gene: TRBJ1-1; D gene: .; clone size: .; CDR3 protein: CSARILEAFF; CDR3 DNA: TGCAGTGCTAGAATCCTTGAAGCTTTCTTT
V gene: TRBV5-1; J gene: TRBJ2-2; D gene: TRBD2; clone size: .; CDR3 protein: CASSLTSGRTSTGELFF; CDR3 DNA: TGCGCCAGCAGCTTGACTAGCGGGAGGACTTCCACCGGGGAGCTGTTTTTT
V gene: TRBV28; J gene: TRBJ1-1; D gene: .; clone size: .; CDR3 protein: CAGGEPEAFF; CDR3 DNA: TGTGCCGGAGGGGAACCTGAAGCTTTCTTT
V gene: TRBV18; J gene: TRBJ1-2; D gene: .; clone size: .; CDR3 protein: CASSPPSHSNYGYTF; CDR3 DNA: TGTGCCAGCTCACCACCCAGCCACAGTAACTATGGCTACACCTTC
V gene: TRBV4-1; J gene: TRBJ1-5; D gene: TRBD1; clone size: .; CDR3 protein: CASSQQWRTGNGQPQHF; CDR3 DNA: TGCGCCAGCAGCCAACAGTGGAGGACAGGGAACGGGCAGCCCCAGCATTTT
V gene: TRBV7-2; J gene: TRBJ1-2; D gene: TRBD1; clone size: .; CDR3 protein: CASSPWDRGGYGYTF; CDR3 DNA: TGTGCCAGCAGCCCATGGGACAGGGGAGGATATGGCTACACCTTC
V gene: TRBV5-1; J gene: TRBJ1-6; D gene: TRBD1; clone size: few; CDR3 protein: CASSGEGTGVSPLHF; CDR3 DNA: TGCGCCAGCAGCGGTGAGGGGACAGGGGTTTCACCCCTCCACTTT
V gene: TRBV6-5; J gene: TRBJ2-5; D gene: .; clone size: .; CDR3 protein: CASSLRTAQETQYF; CDR3 DNA: TGTGCCAGCAGTCTCCGGACAGCCCAAGAGACCCAGTACTTC
V gene: TRBV27; J gene: TRBJ2-1; D gene: .; clone size: .; CDR3 protein: CASSLRSTASYNEQFF; CDR3 DNA: TGTGCCAGCAGTTTACGTTCGACAGCTTCCTACAATGAGCAGTTCTTC
V gene: TRBV19; J gene: TRBJ2-3; D gene: TRBD1; clone size: .; CDR3 protein: CASSSPPGTGPTHAQYF; CDR3 DNA: TGTGCCAGTAGTTCCCCCCCCGGGACAGGCCCGACACATGCGCAGTATTTT
V gene: TRBV29-1; J gene: TRBJ1-2; D gene: TRBD1; clone size: .; CDR3 protein: CSAQGAGYTF; CDR3 DNA: TGCAGCGCCCAGGGGGCAGGCTACACCTTC
V gene: TRBV3-1/TRBV3-2; J gene: TRBJ2-1; D gene: .; clone size: .; CDR3 protein: CASSQVLRSRGEQFF; CDR3 DNA: TGTGCCAGCAGCCAAGTGTTACGCTCAAGGGGGGAGCAGTTCTTC
V gene: TRBV6-5; J gene: TRBJ2-3; D gene: .; clone size: .; CDR3 protein: CASGSWVSTDTQYF; CDR3 DNA: TGTGCCAGCGGGAGCTGGGTAAGCACAGATACGCAGTATTTT
V gene: TRBV18; J gene: TRBJ2-1; D gene: TRBD2; clone size: .; CDR3 protein: CASSQPTSVGRNEQFF; CDR3 DNA: TGTGCCAGCTCACAACCGACTAGCGTGGGGCGCAATGAGCAGTTCTTC
V gene: TRBV7-2; J gene: TRBJ1-4; D gene: .; clone size: .; CDR3 protein: CASSLDAGSTEKLFF; CDR3 DNA: TGTGCCAGCAGCTTAGATGCAGGTAGTACGGAAAAACTGTTTTTT
V gene: TRBV27; J gene: TRBJ2-7; D gene: .; clone size: .; CDR3 protein: CASSLGAPRSYEQYF; CDR3 DNA: TGTGCCAGCAGTTTAGGAGCGCCGCGCTCCTACGAGCAGTACTTC
V gene: TRBV30; J gene: TRBJ2-7; D gene: TRBD1; clone size: few; CDR3 protein: CAWSRAGGFPEQYF; CDR3 DNA: TGTGCCTGGAGTCGGGCAGGGGGCTTTCCCGAGCAGTACTTC
V gene: TRBV28; J gene: TRBJ2-7; D gene: .; clone size: .; CDR3 protein: CASSPKTRISYEQYF; CDR3 DNA: TGTGCCAGCAGTCCGAAGACACGGATCTCCTACGAGCAGTACTTC
V gene: TRBV2; J gene: TRBJ1-5; D gene: TRBD1; clone size: .; CDR3 protein: CASSGGQGLNQPQHF; CDR3 DNA: TGTGCCAGCAGTGGGGGACAGGGTCTCAATCAGCCCCAGCATTTT
V gene: TRBV19; J gene: TRBJ1-4; D gene: .; clone size: .; CDR3 protein: CASQPGEGKLFF; CDR3 DNA: TGTGCCAGCCAGCCCGGCGAGGGAAAACTGTTTTTT
V gene: TRBV19; J gene: TRBJ1-5; D gene: TRBD1; clone size: few; CDR3 protein: CASRGDRVGNQPQHF; CDR3 DNA: TGTGCCAGTAGGGGGGACAGGGTCGGCAATCAGCCCCAGCATTTT
V gene: TRBV2; J gene: TRBJ2-1; D gene: TRBD1; clone size: .; CDR3 protein: CASSGETGLYNEQFF; CDR3 DNA: TGTGCCAGCAGTGGGGAGACAGGGCTCTACAATGAGCAGTTCTTC
V gene: TRBV10-1; J gene: TRBJ1-1; D gene: .; clone size: .; CDR3 protein: CASSDLRDYNTEAFF; CDR3 DNA: TGCGCCAGCAGTGATCTCCGGGACTATAACACTGAAGCTTTCTTT
V gene: TRBV25-1; J gene: TRBJ1-2; D gene: TRBD1; clone size: .; CDR3 protein: CASRQGANYGYTF; CDR3 DNA: TGTGCCAGCCGACAGGGGGCGAACTATGGCTACACCTTC
V gene: TRBV28; J gene: TRBJ1-3; D gene: .; clone size: .; CDR3 protein: CASSWSSGNTIYF; CDR3 DNA: TGTGCCAGCAGTTGGAGCTCTGGAAACACCATATATTTT